This is a list of T cell receptor beta chains from one sample in a study of blood T cells in healthy people across ages. One entry per CDR3 protein results from TCRdb running MiXCR on the 5' RACE reads. The sample contains 1.5 million or so distinct CDR3 sequences, roughly two fifths of which appear only once. Sequenced material: blood. These receptors were obtained from a woman under 30 in good health. The CDR3 runs from the conserved cysteine through the conserved F or W. Each record gives: V gene, D gene, J gene, clone size, CDR3 protein, CDR3 DNA. D genes are given only for firm matches. Clone size is stated in some rows and not others, as once, few, many or a class when expanded.

V: TRBV9
D: TRBD2
J: TRBJ2-3
size: .
CDR3: CASSGPLAGGTDTQYF
DNA: TGTGCCAGCAGCGGACCACTAGCGGGGGGTACGGATACGCAGTATTTT

V: TRBV6-5
D: .
J: TRBJ2-7
size: few
CDR3: CASSSNRGYEQYF
DNA: TGTGCCAGCAGTTCTAATAGAGGGTACGAGCAGTACTTC

V: TRBV20-1
D: TRBD1
J: TRBJ2-5
size: .
CDR3: CSAKLDRVQETQYF
DNA: TGCAGTGCAAAATTGGACAGGGTCCAAGAGACCCAGTACTTC

V: TRBV20-1
D: TRBD2
J: TRBJ2-1
size: .
CDR3: CSARDRLAGSGSYNEQFF
DNA: TGCAGTGCTAGAGATCGATTAGCGGGAAGTGGTAGCTACAATGAGCAGTTCTTC

V: TRBV4-3
D: .
J: TRBJ2-5
size: .
CDR3: CASSPVDSNEQYF
DNA: TGCGCCAGCAGCCCGGTTGATAGCAATGAGCAGTACTTC

V: TRBV18
D: .
J: TRBJ2-3
size: .
CDR3: CASSPLPKSVGTDTQYF
DNA: TGTGCCAGCTCACCACTGCCGAAAAGCGTGGGCACAGATACGCAGTATTTT

V: TRBV24-1
D: .
J: TRBJ2-3
size: .
CDR3: CATSDLVTADTQYF
DNA: TGTGCCACCAGTGATTTGGTTACCGCAGATACGCAGTATTTT

V: TRBV20-1
D: TRBD1
J: TRBJ2-5
size: few
CDR3: CSAGSTTGLWQYF
DNA: TGCAGTGCAGGCTCGACGACAGGGTTGTGGCAGTACTTC

V: TRBV10-3
D: .
J: TRBJ2-1
size: .
CDR3: CTISEGTPPEQFF
DNA: TGTACCATCAGTGAGGGGACTCCGCCTGAGCAGTTCTTC

V: TRBV3-1
D: TRBD1
J: TRBJ1-2
size: .
CDR3: CASSQGDSSRGYTF
DNA: TGTGCCAGCAGCCAAGGGGACAGTAGTCGTGGCTACACCTTC

V: TRBV7-2
D: .
J: TRBJ1-2
size: .
CDR3: CASSLGARGEFLGYTF
DNA: TGTGCCAGCAGCTTGGGGGCTCGGGGAGAGTTCTTAGGCTACACCTTC

V: TRBV20-1
D: TRBD2
J: TRBJ2-3
size: few
CDR3: CSATRGRGTQYF
DNA: TGCAGTGCTACTCGCGGGAGGGGTACGCAGTATTTT

V: TRBV7-9
D: .
J: TRBJ1-2
size: .
CDR3: CASSVDVPYGYTF
DNA: TGTGCCAGCAGCGTAGATGTCCCCTATGGCTACACCTTC

V: TRBV12-3/TRBV12-4
D: .
J: TRBJ2-1
size: .
CDR3: CASSFGDNNEQFF
DNA: TGTGCCAGCAGTTTTGGGGACAACAATGAGCAGTTCTTC

V: TRBV6-1
D: .
J: TRBJ2-7
size: .
CDR3: CASSEAWAGYEQYF
DNA: TGTGCCAGCAGTGAAGCCTGGGCAGGCTACGAGCAGTACTTC

V: TRBV7-2
D: .
J: TRBJ1-1
size: .
CDR3: CASSLTGYEAFF
DNA: TGTGCCAGCAGTTTAACAGGGTATGAAGCTTTCTTT

V: TRBV11-2
D: .
J: TRBJ2-7
size: .
CDR3: CASSFGTLYEQYF
DNA: TGTGCCAGCAGCTTTGGGACCCTCTACGAGCAGTACTTC

V: TRBV20-1
D: .
J: TRBJ2-2
size: .
CDR3: CSAKTTEYGELFF
DNA: TGCAGTGCCAAGACAACAGAGTACGGGGAGCTGTTTTTT

V: TRBV25-1
D: .
J: TRBJ2-5
size: few
CDR3: CASSEFLRKTQYF
DNA: TGTGCCAGCAGTGAATTCCTCCGGAAGACCCAGTACTTC

V: TRBV2
D: .
J: TRBJ2-1
size: .
CDR3: CASGGAGVYNEQFF
DNA: TGTGCCAGCGGGGGGGCAGGGGTGTACAATGAGCAGTTCTTC

V: TRBV5-1
D: .
J: TRBJ2-7
size: .
CDR3: CASRQGKIYEQYF
DNA: TGCGCCAGCAGACAAGGGAAGATCTACGAGCAGTACTTC

V: TRBV30
D: .
J: TRBJ2-6
size: once
CDR3: CAWSKYSAVWANVLTF
DNA: TGTGCCTGGAGTAAATATTCGGCAGTTTGGGCCAACGTCCTGACTTTC

V: TRBV20-1
D: .
J: TRBJ2-7
size: .
CDR3: CSARHGTAVYEQYF
DNA: TGCAGTGCTAGGCACGGGACCGCCGTTTACGAGCAGTACTTC

V: TRBV27
D: TRBD1
J: TRBJ1-2
size: few
CDR3: CASSSTIQGAPDGYTF
DNA: TGTGCCAGCAGCTCCACTATTCAGGGGGCGCCAGATGGCTACACCTTC

V: TRBV6-1
D: TRBD2
J: TRBJ2-5
size: .
CDR3: CASSEVGGTKETQYF
DNA: TGTGCCAGCAGTGAAGTCGGGGGGACCAAAGAGACCCAGTACTTC

V: TRBV4-2
D: .
J: TRBJ2-3
size: .
CDR3: CASSQETDGQYF
DNA: TGTGCCAGCAGCCAAGAAACCGATGGGCAGTATTTT

V: TRBV4-1
D: TRBD2
J: TRBJ2-4
size: .
CDR3: CASSQGLARGGAKNIQYF
DNA: TGCGCCAGCAGCCAAGGACTAGCGCGGGGAGGAGCCAAAAACATTCAGTACTTC

V: TRBV9
D: .
J: TRBJ2-7
size: .
CDR3: CASSVEYSASYEQYF
DNA: TGTGCCAGCAGCGTGGAATACAGCGCCTCCTACGAGCAGTACTTC

V: TRBV6-1
D: .
J: TRBJ2-3
size: few
CDR3: CASSEASSMPTDTQYF
DNA: TGTGCCAGCAGTGAAGCTTCCTCTATGCCCACAGATACGCAGTATTTT

V: TRBV5-1
D: .
J: TRBJ2-3
size: .
CDR3: CASSLADAVSDTQYF
DNA: TGCGCCAGCAGCTTAGCGGATGCCGTCTCAGATACGCAGTATTTT

V: TRBV12-5
D: TRBD2
J: TRBJ2-6
size: few
CDR3: CASGWELASGANVLTF
DNA: TGTGCTAGTGGTTGGGAACTAGCGTCTGGGGCCAACGTCCTGACTTTC

V: TRBV20-1
D: TRBD1
J: TRBJ1-1
size: .
CDR3: CSARDRGKTYEAFF
DNA: TGCAGTGCTAGAGACAGGGGGAAGACTTATGAAGCTTTCTTT

V: TRBV12-3/TRBV12-4
D: TRBD1
J: TRBJ1-1
size: .
CDR3: CASNRQGGTEAFF
DNA: TGTGCCAGCAATAGACAGGGGGGAACTGAAGCTTTCTTT

V: TRBV4-1
D: .
J: TRBJ2-1
size: .
CDR3: CASSPGSNTNNEQFF
DNA: TGCGCCAGCAGCCCCGGGAGTAACACGAACAATGAGCAGTTCTTC

V: TRBV6-5
D: TRBD1
J: TRBJ1-1
size: .
CDR3: CASSHRDRVWGTEAFF
DNA: TGTGCCAGCAGTCACCGGGACAGGGTTTGGGGCACTGAAGCTTTCTTT

V: TRBV7-9
D: .
J: TRBJ1-1
size: few
CDR3: CASSLTFEAFF
DNA: TGTGCCAGCAGCTTAACGTTTGAAGCTTTCTTT

V: TRBV29-1
D: TRBD1
J: TRBJ1-2
size: .
CDR3: CSVARDRNNYGYTF
DNA: TGCAGCGTTGCCAGGGACAGGAATAACTATGGCTACACCTTC

V: TRBV27
D: .
J: TRBJ1-4
size: few
CDR3: CASSTSGSRSFNEKLFF
DNA: TGTGCCAGCAGTACTTCAGGATCAAGATCTTTTAATGAAAAACTGTTTTTT

V: TRBV27
D: .
J: TRBJ1-2
size: .
CDR3: CASRAAGYGYTF
DNA: TGTGCCAGCCGGGCCGCGGGGTATGGCTACACCTTC

V: TRBV7-9
D: .
J: TRBJ1-1
size: .
CDR3: CASSLKVVGTEAFF
DNA: TGTGCCAGCAGCTTAAAGGTGGTGGGGACTGAAGCTTTCTTT

V: TRBV15
D: TRBD1
J: TRBJ1-1
size: once
CDR3: CATSRGQGFWKAFF
DNA: TGTGCCACCAGCAGGGGACAGGGTTTTTGGAAAGCTTTCTTT

V: TRBV20-1
D: TRBD2
J: TRBJ2-7
size: few
CDR3: CSARDGSGSKYEQYF
DNA: TGCAGTGCTAGAGATGGGAGCGGGAGTAAGTACGAGCAGTACTTC

V: TRBV10-3
D: TRBD1
J: TRBJ2-5
size: few
CDR3: CAIGQAYNEQYF
DNA: TGTGCCATCGGACAGGCCTACAATGAGCAGTACTTC

V: TRBV9
D: .
J: TRBJ2-2
size: .
CDR3: CASSARGQAPNTGELFF
DNA: TGTGCCAGCAGCGCAAGAGGGCAGGCCCCGAACACCGGGGAGCTGTTTTTT

V: TRBV2
D: .
J: TRBJ2-7
size: .
CDR3: CASQSPYEQYF
DNA: TGTGCCAGCCAATCCCCTTACGAGCAGTACTTC

V: TRBV6-6
D: TRBD2
J: TRBJ2-1
size: .
CDR3: CASSAAGTTLFF
DNA: TGTGCCAGCAGTGCTGCCGGGACTACGCTGTTCTTC

V: TRBV5-6
D: .
J: TRBJ2-1
size: .
CDR3: CASSLVGLSLNEQFF
DNA: TGTGCCAGCAGCTTGGTGGGTCTAAGTCTAAATGAGCAGTTCTTC

V: TRBV24-1
D: TRBD2
J: TRBJ2-1
size: .
CDR3: CATSDYGTSGNSEQFF
DNA: TGTGCCACCAGTGATTATGGGACTAGCGGTAACAGTGAGCAGTTCTTC

V: TRBV7-9
D: TRBD2
J: TRBJ2-1
size: .
CDR3: CASSTAGGSVNEQFF
DNA: TGTGCCAGCAGCACAGCGGGAGGTTCCGTCAATGAGCAGTTCTTC

V: TRBV7-9
D: TRBD1
J: TRBJ1-1
size: .
CDR3: CASSNDRGLEAFF
DNA: TGTGCCAGCAGCAACGACAGGGGGCTTGAAGCTTTCTTT

V: TRBV27
D: .
J: TRBJ2-1
size: .
CDR3: CASAPGWKGKEQFF
DNA: TGTGCCAGCGCCCCCGGCTGGAAAGGAAAAGAGCAGTTCTTC

V: TRBV6-5
D: .
J: TRBJ2-3
size: .
CDR3: CACSLSAGAPDTQYF
DNA: TGTGCCTGCAGTTTGTCGGCAGGGGCCCCAGATACGCAGTATTTT

V: TRBV7-2
D: .
J: TRBJ2-6
size: .
CDR3: CASSDYLISGANVLTF
DNA: TGTGCCAGCAGCGACTACCTCATCTCTGGGGCCAACGTCCTGACTTTC

V: TRBV20-1
D: .
J: TRBJ1-1
size: few
CDR3: CSAVDSPDTEAFF
DNA: TGCAGTGCGGTGGACAGCCCGGACACTGAAGCTTTCTTT

V: TRBV27
D: .
J: TRBJ1-5
size: .
CDR3: CASSPRGAYSNQPQHF
DNA: TGTGCCAGCAGTCCGAGGGGGGCTTATAGCAATCAGCCCCAGCATTTT

V: TRBV11-2
D: TRBD1
J: TRBJ1-6
size: .
CDR3: CASSSGTGRAPLHF
DNA: TGTGCCAGCAGCTCCGGGACAGGGAGGGCACCCCTCCACTTT

V: TRBV6-2/TRBV6-3
D: TRBD1
J: TRBJ1-6
size: .
CDR3: CASSSRDSYNSPLHF
DNA: TGTGCCAGCAGTTCCCGGGACAGCTATAATTCACCCCTCCACTTT